The 26 T cell receptor beta chains in this list originate from one sample, sequenced in a study of beta chain features in type 1 diabetes. Expressed TCRB transcripts were sequenced because the isolated RNA had all been reverse transcribed beforehand. Some clones are missing from TCRdb's copy, which holds only in-frame ones; the method was immunoSEQ multiplex PCR. Of 900,000 or so clones in the sample, about a sixth were seen once. The sequenced sample consisted of naive CD4+ T cells from blood. These receptors were taken from a woman between 18 and 29 years old in good health.

This clone has more than one count but fewer than ten. This chain uses TRBV5-1 with TRBJ2-7; D remains unclear. The germline V gene encodes CDR1 SGHRS and CDR2 YFSETQ. With 0 bases removed from V and 4 bases from J, the gap between germline ends came to 8 bases. The CDR3 sequence is 13 residues long. The CDR3 loop is CASSLGVQYEQYF. As DNA, the CDR3 is TGCGCCAGCAGCTTGGGTGTACAATACGAGCAGTACTTC.

The chain couples TRBV6-5 to TRBJ1-5, with D unresolved. Germline V gives CDR1 MNHEY, CDR2 SVGAGI. V lost 0 bases to trimming and J lost 6 bases, with 12 bases between them. The CDR3 spans 15 residues. This chain's CDR3 is CASSYSSRTGQPQHF. CDR3 bases: TGTGCCAGCAGTTACTCGAGCAGGACCGGTCAGCCCCAGCATTTT.

This clone was detected a few times. This rearrangement joins TRBV5-1 to TRBJ2-7; tentatively, D is TRBD1 (6 bases). CDR1 SGHRS and CDR2 YFSETQ come from the germline V gene. Trimming cost V 4 bases and J 3 bases, with 11 bases left between them. The CDR3 loop spans 13 amino acids. The CDR3 coding sequence is TGCGCCAGCAGCAAGGACAGAAACTACGAGCAGTACTTC. The encoded protein is CASSKDRNYEQYF.

V is TRBV20-1 and J is TRBJ1-1; D ambiguous. The V end lost 3 bases, the J end lost 4 bases, and 6 bases lay between the germline ends. CDR1 DFQATT and CDR2 SNEGSKA come from the germline V gene (reference sequence). The CDR3 is 11 residues long. CDR3 region: CSASRSTEAFF. In DNA form, the CDR3 reads TGCAGTGCTAGTCGCAGCACTGAAGCTTTCTTT.

J is TRBJ2-6 and V is TRBV7-3; D tentatively reads TRBD1 or TRBD2 (6 bases each). Between the trimmed V and J ends, which lost 5 bases and 0 bases, there was a span of 26 bases. The CDR3 runs to 21 residues. The germline CDR1 and CDR2 sequences are SGHTA and FQGTGA. CDR3 protein: CASSRPGRSGASSSGANVLTF. The CDR3 DNA sequence: TGTGCCAGCAGCCGGCCAGGCAGGTCGGGGGCTTCTAGCTCTGGGGCCAACGTCCTGACTTTC.

This clone was observed at least ten times. This chain links TRBV19 with TRBJ1-5, with TRBD1 matching 10 bases. Germline values: CDR1 LNHDA, CDR2 SQIVND (reference sequence). V trimming: 3 bases; J trimming: 7 bases; junction bases outside the gene matches: 6. The CDR3 sequence is 15 residues long. The CDR3 DNA reads as TGTGCCAGTAGTATCCTAGGGACAGGGGAACAGCCCCAGCATTTT. Translation gives CASSILGTGEQPQHF. The variable domain in full, with the rest retrieved from reference TRBV19 and TRBJ1-5, is DGGITQSPKYLFRKEGQNVTLSCEQNLNHDAMYWYRQDPGQGLRLIYYSQIVNDFQKGDIAEGYSVSREKKESFPLTVTSAQKNPTAFYLCASSILGTGEQPQHFGDGTRLSIL.

The gene calls are TRBV20-1 and TRBJ2-3, with D perhaps matching TRBD1 or TRBD2 (5 bases each). CDR1 and CDR2 from the germline V gene are DFQATT and SNEGSKA (reference sequence). The CDR3 is 11 amino acids. The V end was cut by 2 bases, the J end by 10 bases, with 10 bases between. The chain's CDR3 is CSARNWDPQYF. The CDR3 DNA follows: TGCAGTGCTAGAAATTGGGACCCGCAGTATTTT.

V gene TRBV6-6 combines with J gene TRBJ2-7, with unresolved D. Germline V gene data show CDR1 as MNHNY and CDR2 as SVGAGI (reference sequence). The length of the CDR3 is 14 residues. Trimming took off 8 bases at V and 0 bases at J, with 14 bases between the two ends. CDR3 bases: TGTGCCAGCCGCCGTTCGTTGGACTCCTACGAGCAGTACTTC. It translates to CASRRSLDSYEQYF.

The chain employs TRBV28 and TRBJ2-2; TRBD1 agrees at 7 bases. Losses at the gene ends were 6 bases for V and 7 bases for J; bases not matched to a gene: 8. This CDR3 contains 14 residues. Germline V gene data show CDR1 as MDHEN and CDR2 as SYDVKM. CDR3 residues: CASSSDRVNGELFF. The CDR3 nucleotides read TGTGCCAGCAGCTCAGACAGGGTAAACGGGGAGCTGTTTTTT.

This clone turned up a few times. The chain links TRBV29-1 to TRBJ2-1; 7 nucleotides align to TRBD2. V trimming: 6 bases; J trimming: 8 bases; junction bases outside the gene matches: 16. Germline assignment: CDR1 SQVTM and CDR2 ANQGSEA. The CDR3 extends over 15 amino acids. The CDR3 loop reads CSVPGLGMGTDEQFF. The CDR3 DNA follows: TGCAGCGTCCCTGGACTAGGGATGGGGACGGATGAGCAGTTCTTC.

This clone has more than one count but fewer than ten. The chain links TRBV7-9 to TRBJ2-1; 8 bases match TRBD1. The CDR3 totals 16 residues. In germline, CDR1 is SEHNR, CDR2 FQNEAQ (reference sequence). V lost 1 base and J lost 3; bases outside the gene matches: 5. The CDR3 here is CASSLVGQGHYNEQFF. CDR3 nucleotide sequence: TGTGCCAGCAGCTTAGTTGGACAGGGACACTACAATGAGCAGTTCTTC.

This clone was counted a few times. The rearrangement joins TRBV5-4 to TRBJ2-5; D is unresolved. CDR1 SGHNT and CDR2 YYREEE come from the germline V gene (reference sequence). V was cut by 0 bases and J by 2 bases, with 11 bases left in between. This CDR3 is 15 amino acids long. In nucleotides, the CDR3 is TGTGCCAGCAGCTTGGTGGGCCGGCGGCAAGAGACCCAGTACTTC. Its translation is CASSLVGRRQETQYF.

CDR3 residues: CASSEALGWYDTGELFF. The CDR3 DNA reads TGTGCCAGCAGTGAAGCGCTTGGTTGGTATGACACCGGGGAGCTGTTTTTT. J is TRBJ2-2 and V is TRBV2; D not certain. The germline V and J ends were trimmed by 0 bases and 3 bases, with 14 bases remaining between them. The CDR3 extends over 17 amino acids. Germline CDR1 reads SNHLY; CDR2 reads FYNNEI.

This clone was seen a handful of times. The chain combines TRBV18 with TRBJ2-2, with 7 nucleotides matching TRBD2. After removal of 6 bases from V and 4 bases from J, the junction contained 14 bases not matched to a gene. The CDR3 runs to 17 residues. Germline lookup yields CDR1 KGHSH and CDR2 LQKENI. The CDR3: CASSRPSQLAATGELFF. The CDR3 coding sequence is TGTGCCAGCTCTCGACCCTCCCAGCTAGCGGCCACCGGGGAGCTGTTTTTT. The complete variable domain, with remaining parts taken from reference TRBV18 and TRBJ2-2, reads NAGVMQNPRHLVRRRGQEARLRCSPMKGHSHVYWYRQLPEEGLKFMVYLQKENIIDESGMPKERFSAEFPKEGPSILRIQQVVRGDSAAYFCASSRPSQLAATGELFFGEGSRLTVL.

This clone came up a few times. The chain combines TRBV7-9 with TRBJ2-2; 7 positions agree with TRBD2. V gave up 0 bases and J gave up 1 base; unmatched junction bases: 5. Germline V gene sequence: CDR1 SEHNR, CDR2 FQNEAQ (reference sequence). This CDR3 has 17 residues. CDR3 DNA sequence: TGTGCCAGCAGCTTAGCGCGCCTAGCGGTGAACACCGGGGAGCTGTTTTTT. Encoded protein: CASSLARLAVNTGELFF.

The chain couples TRBV6-6 to TRBJ2-1; D ambiguous. Trimming cost V 0 bases and J 6 bases, with 9 bases left between them. The CDR3 is 14 residues long. The germline V gene encodes CDR1 MNHNY and CDR2 SVGAGI (reference sequence). The CDR3 loop reads CASSYSSERNEQFF. CDR3 bases: TGTGCCAGCAGTTACTCTTCGGAGCGCAATGAGCAGTTCTTC.

This chain links TRBV2 with TRBJ2-3; D ambiguous. Trimming stripped 8 bases from V and 0 bases from J, with 12 bases between. This CDR3 comprises 14 residues. Germline values: CDR1 SNHLY, CDR2 FYNNEI. The DNA of the CDR3 is TGTGCCAGCGGTGGGATAACTAGCACAGATACGCAGTATTTT. Translation gives CASGGITSTDTQYF. Full variable domain (remainder filled in from reference TRBV2 and TRBJ2-3): EPEVTQTPSHQVTQMGQEVILRCVPISNHLYFYWYRQILGQKVEFLVSFYNNEISEKSEIFDDQFSVERPDGSNFTLKIRSTKLEDSAMYFCASGGITSTDTQYFGPGTRLTVL.

This CDR3 is CAISELINGELFF. As DNA, the CDR3 is TGTGCCATCAGTGAGTTGATCAACGGGGAGCTGTTTTTT. V and J are TRBV10-3 and TRBJ2-2; D remains unclear. The germline gives CDR1 ENHRY, CDR2 SYGVKD. Trimming removed 1 base at V and 7 bases at J, with 7 bases between. CDR3 length equals 13 residues.

This chain joins TRBV5-1 and TRBJ1-2, with a weak D call TRBD1 (5 bases). With 3 bases removed from V and 4 bases from J, the gap between germline ends came to 19 bases. In germline, CDR1 is SGHRS, CDR2 YFSETQ. This CDR3 comprises 16 residues. CDR3 region: CASSSESGRVTYGYTF. CDR3 DNA: TGCGCCAGCAGCTCAGAATCCGGCAGGGTTACCTATGGCTACACCTTC.

The chain couples TRBV6-5 to TRBJ1-1; no reliable D call. The CDR3 totals 14 residues. Between the trimmed V and J ends, which lost 6 bases and 1 base, there was a span of 12 bases. Germline V gene data show CDR1 as MNHEY and CDR2 as SVGAGI. CDR3 in amino acids: CASREVAQNTEAFF. CDR3 nucleotides: TGTGCCAGCAGGGAAGTAGCCCAGAACACTGAAGCTTTCTTT.

The chain employs TRBV6-6 and TRBJ2-1; D possibly uses TRBD1 or TRBD2 (5 bases each). The V gene's germline CDR1 is MNHNY and CDR2 SVGAGI (reference sequence). V was shortened by 10 bases and J by 6 bases, with 19 bases between the two germline ends. This CDR3 has 14 residues. The CDR3 is CAISITGLINEQFF. The CDR3 region has the DNA TGTGCCATCAGCATAACAGGACTTATCAATGAGCAGTTCTTC.

The rearrangement joins TRBV7-2 to TRBJ2-5; D may be TRBD1 or TRBD2 (5 bases each). Trimming left V 5 bases short and J 5 bases short, with 12 bases between. Germline CDR1 reads SGHTA; CDR2 reads FQGNSA. The CDR3 contains 13 residues. DNA of the CDR3: TGTGCCAGCAGCCAAAGAGGGGTCGAGACCCAGTACTTC. This sequence encodes CASSQRGVETQYF.

This clone turned up a few times. The genes are TRBV10-3 and TRBJ2-7, with unresolved D. The germline V gene encodes CDR1 ENHRY and CDR2 SYGVKD. This CDR3 comprises 15 residues. The V end was cut by 6 bases, the J end by 2 bases, with 17 bases between. As DNA, the CDR3 is TGTGCCATCAGCACTCCGGGTTCTGGTCCCTACGAGCAGTACTTC. Translated: CAISTPGSGPYEQYF.

This chain joins TRBV7-9 and TRBJ2-1, with D perhaps matching TRBD1 (6 bases). CDR1 SEHNR and CDR2 FQNEAQ come from the germline V gene (reference sequence). Deletions cut 5 bases from V and 4 bases from J, with 9 bases between. This CDR3 region has 13 residues. The CDR3, as DNA: TGTGCCAGCAGCACCGGACAGTACAATGAGCAGTTCTTC. Its translation is CASSTGQYNEQFF.

This chain connects TRBV5-4 to TRBJ2-3; D is possibly TRBD2 (5 bases). The CDR3 totals 14 residues. V lost 2 bases, J lost 3 bases, and 10 bases lay in between. Germline loops: CDR1 SGHNT, CDR2 YYREEE (reference sequence). As DNA, the CDR3 is TGTGCCAGCAGCTTTCAGTCGGGGACAGATACGCAGTATTTT. Its translation: CASSFQSGTDTQYF.

In this sample, this clone turned up a few times. The V call is TRBV6-1, the J call TRBJ2-2; a weak D match, TRBD1 (6 bases). The germline V and J ends were trimmed by 4 bases and 5 bases, with 11 bases remaining between them. The CDR3 runs 14 residues. CDR1 is MNHNS and CDR2 is SASEGT in the germline V gene. The CDR3 nucleotides are TGTGCCAGCAGTGCGGGACACAAAACCGGGGAGCTGTTTTTT. This codes for CASSAGHKTGELFF.